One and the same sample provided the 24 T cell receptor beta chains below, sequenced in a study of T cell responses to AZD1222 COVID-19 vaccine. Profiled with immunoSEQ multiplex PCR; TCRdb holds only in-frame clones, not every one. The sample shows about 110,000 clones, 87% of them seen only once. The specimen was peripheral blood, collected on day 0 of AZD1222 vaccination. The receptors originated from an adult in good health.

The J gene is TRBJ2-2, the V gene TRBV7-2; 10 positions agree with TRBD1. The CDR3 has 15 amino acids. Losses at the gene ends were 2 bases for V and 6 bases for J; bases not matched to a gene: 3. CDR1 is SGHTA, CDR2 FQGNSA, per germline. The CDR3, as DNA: TGTGCCAGCAGCTTATCGGGACAGGGGTCCGGGGAGCTGTTTTTT. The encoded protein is CASSLSGQGSGELFF. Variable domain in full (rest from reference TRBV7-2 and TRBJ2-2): GAGVSQSPSNKVTEKGKDVELRCDPISGHTALYWYRQSLGQGLEFLIYFQGNSAPDKSGLPSDRFSAERTGGSVSTLTIQRTQQEDSAVYLCASSLSGQGSGELFFGEGSRLTVL.

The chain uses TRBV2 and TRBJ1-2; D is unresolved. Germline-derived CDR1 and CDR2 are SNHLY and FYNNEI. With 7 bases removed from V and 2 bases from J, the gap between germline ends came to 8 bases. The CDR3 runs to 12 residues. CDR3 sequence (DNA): TGTGCCAGCAAGGCAGAAAACTATGGCTACACCTTC. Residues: CASKAENYGYTF.

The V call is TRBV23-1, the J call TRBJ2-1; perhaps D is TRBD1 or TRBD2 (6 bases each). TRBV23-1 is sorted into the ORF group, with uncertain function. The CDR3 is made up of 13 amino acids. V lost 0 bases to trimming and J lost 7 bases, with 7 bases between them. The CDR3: CASSQSGGNEQFF. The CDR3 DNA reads TGCGCCAGCAGTCAATCAGGGGGGAATGAGCAGTTCTTC.

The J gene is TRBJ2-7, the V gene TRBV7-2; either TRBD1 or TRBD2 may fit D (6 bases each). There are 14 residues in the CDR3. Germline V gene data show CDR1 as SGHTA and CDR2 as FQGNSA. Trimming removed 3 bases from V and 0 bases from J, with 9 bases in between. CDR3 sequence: CASSFGGRSYEQYF. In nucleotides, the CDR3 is TGTGCCAGCAGCTTTGGGGGGCGCTCCTACGAGCAGTACTTC.

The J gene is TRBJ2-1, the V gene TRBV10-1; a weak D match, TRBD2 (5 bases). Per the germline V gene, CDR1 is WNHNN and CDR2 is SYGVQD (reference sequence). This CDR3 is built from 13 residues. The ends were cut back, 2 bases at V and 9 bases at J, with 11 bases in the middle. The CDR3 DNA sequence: TGCGCCAGCAGTGAGGAGGGATGGGGTGAGCAGTTCTTC. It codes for CASSEEGWGEQFF.

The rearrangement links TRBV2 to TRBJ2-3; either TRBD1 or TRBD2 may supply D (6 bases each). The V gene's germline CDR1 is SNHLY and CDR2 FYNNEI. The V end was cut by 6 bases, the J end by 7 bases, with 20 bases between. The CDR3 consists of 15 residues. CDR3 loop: CASRGFGGLRNTQYF. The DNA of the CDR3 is TGTGCCAGCAGGGGATTCGGGGGCTTAAGGAATACGCAGTATTTT.

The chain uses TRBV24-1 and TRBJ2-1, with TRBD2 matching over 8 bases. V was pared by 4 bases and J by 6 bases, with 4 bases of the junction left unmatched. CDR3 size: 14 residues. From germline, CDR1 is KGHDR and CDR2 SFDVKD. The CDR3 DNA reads TGTGCCACCAGTGAGAGCGGGGGAAGCAATGAGCAGTTCTTC. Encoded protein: CATSESGGSNEQFF.

Here the CDR3 reads CASSLGLAGGTDTQYF. For the CDR3, the DNA is TGCGCCAGCAGCTTGGGACTAGCGGGAGGAACAGATACGCAGTATTTT. The chain has TRBV5-1 and TRBJ2-3; the match to TRBD2 covers 13 bases. Germline-derived CDR1 and CDR2 are SGHRS and YFSETQ. With 0 bases clipped from V and 3 bases from J, the junction kept 1 base outside the gene matches. The CDR3 has 16 amino acids.

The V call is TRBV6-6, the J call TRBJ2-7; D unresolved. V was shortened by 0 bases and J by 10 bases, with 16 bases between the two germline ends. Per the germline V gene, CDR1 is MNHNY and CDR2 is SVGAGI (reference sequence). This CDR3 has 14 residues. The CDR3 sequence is CASSYSSRMLIQYF. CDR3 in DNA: TGTGCCAGCAGTTACTCGAGTCGTATGTTAATTCAGTACTTC.

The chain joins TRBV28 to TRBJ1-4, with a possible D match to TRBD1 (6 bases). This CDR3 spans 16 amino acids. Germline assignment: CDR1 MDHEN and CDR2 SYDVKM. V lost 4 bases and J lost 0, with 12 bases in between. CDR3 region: CASSSTTGPTNEKLFF. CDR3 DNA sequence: TGTGCCAGCAGTTCAACTACAGGGCCAACTAATGAAAAACTGTTTTTT. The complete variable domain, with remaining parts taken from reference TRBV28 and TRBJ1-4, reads DVKVTQSSRYLVKRTGEKVFLECVQDMDHENMFWYRQDPGLGLRLIYFSYDVKMKEKGDIPEGYSVSREKKERFSLILESASTNQTSMYLCASSSTTGPTNEKLFFGSGTQLSVL.

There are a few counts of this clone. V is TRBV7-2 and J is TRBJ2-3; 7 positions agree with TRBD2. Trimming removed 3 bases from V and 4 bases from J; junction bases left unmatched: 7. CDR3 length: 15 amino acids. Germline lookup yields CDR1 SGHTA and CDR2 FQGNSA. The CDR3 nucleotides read TGTGCCAGCAGCTTGGGGGACTACGACCCAGATACGCAGTATTTT. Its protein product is CASSLGDYDPDTQYF. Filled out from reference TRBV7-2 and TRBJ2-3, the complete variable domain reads GAGVSQSPSNKVTEKGKDVELRCDPISGHTALYWYRQSLGQGLEFLIYFQGNSAPDKSGLPSDRFSAERTGGSVSTLTIQRTQQEDSAVYLCASSLGDYDPDTQYFGPGTRLTVL.

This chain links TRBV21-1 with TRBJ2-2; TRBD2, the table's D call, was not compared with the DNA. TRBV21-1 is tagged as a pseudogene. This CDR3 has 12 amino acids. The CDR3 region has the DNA TGTGCCAGCAGCAAAGTAACCGGGGAGCTGTTTTTT. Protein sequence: CASSKVTGELFF.

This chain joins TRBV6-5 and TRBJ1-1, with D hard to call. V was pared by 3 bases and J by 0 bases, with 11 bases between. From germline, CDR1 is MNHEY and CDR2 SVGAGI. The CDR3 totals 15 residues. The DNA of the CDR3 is TGTGCCAGCAGTTATAACAGAGGACTGAACACTGAAGCTTTCTTT. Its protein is CASSYNRGLNTEAFF.

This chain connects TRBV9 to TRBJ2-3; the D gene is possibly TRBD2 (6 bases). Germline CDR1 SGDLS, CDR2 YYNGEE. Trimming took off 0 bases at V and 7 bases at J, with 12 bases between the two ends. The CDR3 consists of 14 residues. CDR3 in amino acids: CASSVDQGGNTQYF. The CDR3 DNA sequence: TGTGCCAGCAGCGTAGACCAGGGAGGCAATACGCAGTATTTT.

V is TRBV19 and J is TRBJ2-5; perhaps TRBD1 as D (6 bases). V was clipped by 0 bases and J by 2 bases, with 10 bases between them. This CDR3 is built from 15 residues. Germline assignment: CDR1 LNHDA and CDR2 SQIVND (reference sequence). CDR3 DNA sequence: TGTGCCAGTAGTATAGATCTGGGACAACAAGAGACCCAGTACTTC. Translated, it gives CASSIDLGQQETQYF.

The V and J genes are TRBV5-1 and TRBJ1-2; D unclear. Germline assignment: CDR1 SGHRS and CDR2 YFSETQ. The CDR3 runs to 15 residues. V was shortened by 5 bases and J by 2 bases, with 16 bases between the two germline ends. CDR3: CASRPNVSPNYGYTF. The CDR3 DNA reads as TGCGCCAGCAGACCGAACGTGTCCCCGAACTATGGCTACACCTTC.

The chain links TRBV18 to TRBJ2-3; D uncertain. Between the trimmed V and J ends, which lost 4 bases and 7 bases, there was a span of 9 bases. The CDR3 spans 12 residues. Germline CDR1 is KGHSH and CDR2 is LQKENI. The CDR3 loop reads CASSRAIHTQYF. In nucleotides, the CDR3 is TGTGCCAGCTCACGGGCTATCCATACGCAGTATTTT.

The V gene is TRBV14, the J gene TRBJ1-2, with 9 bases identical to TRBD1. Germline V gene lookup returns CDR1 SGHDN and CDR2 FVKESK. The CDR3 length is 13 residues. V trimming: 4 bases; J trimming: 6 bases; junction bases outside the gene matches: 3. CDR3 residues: CASSLNRGHGYTF. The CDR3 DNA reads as TGTGCCAGCAGCCTGAACAGGGGGCATGGCTACACCTTC.

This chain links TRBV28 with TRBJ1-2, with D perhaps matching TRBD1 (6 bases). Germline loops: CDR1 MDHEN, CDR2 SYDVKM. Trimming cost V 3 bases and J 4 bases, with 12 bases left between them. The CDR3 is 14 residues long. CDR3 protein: CASSFARGPYGYTF. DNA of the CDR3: TGTGCCAGCAGTTTCGCCAGGGGTCCCTATGGCTACACCTTC.

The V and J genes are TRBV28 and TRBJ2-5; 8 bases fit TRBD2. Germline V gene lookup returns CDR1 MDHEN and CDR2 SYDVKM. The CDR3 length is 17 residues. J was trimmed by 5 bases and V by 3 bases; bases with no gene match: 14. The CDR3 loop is CASSLITGTRQAETQYF. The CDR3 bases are TGTGCCAGCAGTTTGATCACCGGGACTAGGCAAGCGGAGACCCAGTACTTC.

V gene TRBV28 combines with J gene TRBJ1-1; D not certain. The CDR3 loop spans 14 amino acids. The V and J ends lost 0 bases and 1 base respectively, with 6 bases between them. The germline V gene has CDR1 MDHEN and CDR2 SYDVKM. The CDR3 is CASSLWAGNTEAFF. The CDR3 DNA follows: TGTGCCAGCAGTTTATGGGCAGGGAACACTGAAGCTTTCTTT. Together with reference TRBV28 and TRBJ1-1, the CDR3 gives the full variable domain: DVKVTQSSRYLVKRTGEKVFLECVQDMDHENMFWYRQDPGLGLRLIYFSYDVKMKEKGDIPEGYSVSREKKERFSLILESASTNQTSMYLCASSLWAGNTEAFFGQGTRLTVV.

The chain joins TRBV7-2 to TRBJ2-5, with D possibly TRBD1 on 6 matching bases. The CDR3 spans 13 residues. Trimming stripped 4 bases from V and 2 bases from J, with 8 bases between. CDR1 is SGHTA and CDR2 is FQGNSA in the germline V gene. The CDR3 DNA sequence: TGTGCCAGCAGCTCACAGGGTCAAGAGACCCAGTACTTC. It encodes CASSSQGQETQYF.

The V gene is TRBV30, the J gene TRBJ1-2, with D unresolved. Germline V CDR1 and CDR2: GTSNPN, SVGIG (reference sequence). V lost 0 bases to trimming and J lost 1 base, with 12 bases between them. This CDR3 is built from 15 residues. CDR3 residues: CAWSVYPGSNYGYTF. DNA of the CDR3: TGTGCCTGGAGTGTATATCCCGGCAGTAACTATGGCTACACCTTC.

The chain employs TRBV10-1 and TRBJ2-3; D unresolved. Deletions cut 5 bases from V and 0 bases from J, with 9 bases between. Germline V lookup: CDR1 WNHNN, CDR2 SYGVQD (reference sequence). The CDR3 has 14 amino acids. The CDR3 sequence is CASSTTASTDTQYF. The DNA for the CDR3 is TGCGCCAGCAGTACCACGGCTAGCACAGATACGCAGTATTTT.